This is a list of T cell receptor beta chains from one sample in a study of T-cell reconstitution after alpha-beta-depleted transplantation in children. TCRdb reprocessed the PCR reads with MiXCR, giving one entry per CDR3 protein. This table holds some 500,000 distinct CDR3 sequences, 30% to 35% found once. Sequenced here: PBMCs from the stem cell graft donor, sampled from the stem cell graft. All receptors derive from a human donor who donated a stem cell graft to a child with aplastic anemia. Both conserved end residues are trimmed from each CDR3.

TRBJ1-4 TRBV25-1 ASSVIGTTNEKLF
TRBJ1-5 TRBV20-1 SARDRVRVYSNQPQH
TRBJ2-7 TRBV4-2 ASSPRTSGDLRAEQY
TRBJ2-7 TRBV4-2 ASSLSSGTPSEQY
TRBJ2-1 TRBV6-2/TRBV6-3 ASTELAGGWVNEQF
TRBJ2-7 TRBV15 ATSRGGLAGGREQY
TRBJ2-1 TRBV12-3/TRBV12-4 ASSSHKVWTSLEGGQF
TRBJ2-1 TRBV4-3 ASSLGYRGGRNNEQF
TRBJ1-1 TRBV29-1 SVIDTEAF
TRBJ2-3 TRBV4-1 ASSQVPPDTQY
TRBJ2-1 TRBV6-4 ASSDAGTSGYNEQF
TRBJ2-7 TRBV12-3/TRBV12-4 ASRKRDSFYEQY
TRBJ2-1 TRBV29-1 SVELQGFHEQF
TRBJ1-1 TRBV7-6 ASSRLASREGWNTEAF
TRBJ2-2 TRBV30 AWSVGLADTGELF
TRBJ1-2 TRBV20-1 SAMGDGYT
TRBJ1-5 TRBV20-1 SARYGNQPQH
TRBJ2-1 TRBV9 ASSDQVVGGANNEQF
TRBJ2-5 TRBV5-1 ASSWGVGSAGETQY
TRBJ1-3 TRBV28 ASRPQGLQGADTIY
TRBJ2-1 TRBV20-1 SARDRGMF
TRBJ2-7 TRBV9 ASSENLAGGSPYEQY